This TCR beta chain was recovered during a study of beta chain features in type 1 diabetes. Findings and limits, study-wide: Moderately but significantly shorter TCRB CDR3s were found in Type 1 diabetes patients in all four CD4+ subsets.

cDNA synthesis used the whole RNA isolate, giving expressed TCRB sequences. Here immunoSEQ multiplex PCR was the method, and the copy in TCRdb shows in-frame clones only, minus some. The table shows some 700,000 clones, with roughly an eighth occurring only once. This clone was seen a handful of times. Its specificity is unknown. This sequence was found in a man between 18 and 35 years old with type 1 diabetes. The sample taken for sequencing was naive CD4+ T cells from blood.

CDR3 region: CASGRQGAWGYTF. As DNA, the CDR3 is TGTGCCAGCGGGAGACAGGGGGCCTGGGGCTACACCTTC. V usage is TRBV28 and J usage is TRBJ1-2, with 10 bases fitting TRBD1. Germline V gene sequence: CDR1 MDHEN, CDR2 SYDVKM. CDR3 length equals 13 residues. J was trimmed by 8 bases and V by 8 bases; bases with no gene match: 8.